This T cell receptor (beta chain) was found in a study of blood T cells in healthy people across ages. This clonotype was seen more than once but under ten times. Antigen specificity is unknown. V shed 2 bases and J 1 base; nucleotides not matched to a gene: 4. Per germline, CDR1 MGHRA and CDR2 YSYEKL. CDR3 size: 15 residues. Findings and caveats of the study: No conclusive comparison of naive versus antigen-experienced cells was possible with unsorted PBMCs. Roughly linear age-related decline in beta diversity appeared, significant by age around 42.

Sample-barcoded 5' priming and a J-beta primer mix drove a second PCR of roughly 6 to 12 cycles. Through a template-switch adaptor with 12 random nucleotides, each cDNA molecule received a tag. One entry per CDR3 protein, called by TCRdb with MiXCR from the 5' RACE reads. The sample holds approximately 880,000 distinct CDR3 sequences, around 48% seen once. Specimen: blood. This clonotype was sampled from a man aged 25 to 45 in good health. This rearrangement joins TRBV4-1 to TRBJ2-5; the match to TRBD2 covers 7 bases. CDR3 residues: CASSQLGGTQETQYF. CDR3 sequence (DNA): TGCGCCAGCAGCCAATTGGGGGGGACCCAAGAGACCCAGTACTTC.